This is a list of T cell receptor beta chains from one sample in a study of blood T cells in healthy people across ages. A single record per CDR3 protein comes from TCRdb applying MiXCR to the 5' RACE reads. The data contain just over 1 million distinct CDR3 sequences, over 35% of them singletons. The sequencing sample was made of blood. The source of these receptors is an older woman in good health. Both conserved end residues are part of each CDR3.

v_call	j_call	cdr3_length	cdr3_aa
TRBV25-1	TRBJ2-2	16	CASSESKGRRTGELFF
TRBV20-1	TRBJ1-6	14	CSAKEGFHNSPLHF
TRBV24-1	TRBJ2-1	19	CATRDADRGMVKHSNEQFF
TRBV3-1	TRBJ2-7	15	CASSQGLAEAYEQYF
TRBV7-9	TRBJ2-3	17	CASAAGHQFLSTDTQYF
TRBV24-1	TRBJ2-7	13	CATPTTGVYEQYF
TRBV12-3/TRBV12-4	TRBJ2-1	16	CASSARSSGDYNEQFF
TRBV9	TRBJ2-5	17	CASSVGVSGLRSWEQYF
TRBV11-2	TRBJ2-1	17	CASSLDWWLAVYNEQFF
TRBV20-1	TRBJ1-5	18	CSATDKAYSHYSNQPQHF